The 23 T cell receptor beta chains listed next were all sequenced from one sample in a study of cytomegalovirus exposure and HLA in healthy donors. A multiplex PCR was run with 60 Vbeta primers and 13 Jbeta primers. The table came from immunoSEQ multiplex PCR; TCRdb's copy has only in-frame clones and leaves some out. The table includes about 110,000 clones, nearly 15% detected once. The sequenced sample was PBMCs. These receptors were taken from a female donor in good health and CMV-seronegative.

The CDR3 DNA sequence: TGTGCCAGCCGACTTAGGGGACAGGGTCCCCATGAGCAGTTCTTC. It is translated as CASRLRGQGPHEQFF. V usage is TRBV27 and J usage is TRBJ2-1, with 9 bases that match TRBD1. From germline, CDR1 is MNHEY and CDR2 SMNVEV (reference sequence). Unmatched junction bases numbered 13, after V lost 8 bases and J lost 8 bases. The CDR3 spans 15 residues.

This clone was counted between two and nine times. The V and J genes are TRBV2 and TRBJ2-1; TRBD1 aligns across 9 bases. After removal of 4 bases from V and 4 bases from J, the junction contained 5 bases not matched to a gene. The germline gives CDR1 SNHLY, CDR2 FYNNEI. The length of the CDR3 is 15 residues. The CDR3 loop is CASSGDRGVYNEQFF. The CDR3 region has the DNA TGTGCCAGCAGTGGAGACAGGGGGGTTTACAATGAGCAGTTCTTC.

This clone showed up just a few times. The V and J genes are TRBV29-1 and TRBJ2-7, with D possibly being TRBD2 (6 bases). Germline V lookup: CDR1 SQVTM, CDR2 ANQGSEA. CDR3 length: 12 residues. The V end was cut by 4 bases, the J end by 2 bases, with 9 bases between. The CDR3 loop reads CSVGTSPYEQYF. Here the CDR3 DNA reads TGCAGCGTTGGAACTAGCCCCTACGAGCAGTACTTC.

This clone showed up just a few times. DNA for the CDR3: TGTGCCAGTAGTATCGAGGTGCACGGAGCCTACGAGCAGTACTTC. It codes for CASSIEVHGAYEQYF. The J gene is TRBJ2-7, the V gene TRBV19; D remains unclear. Germline V gene data show CDR1 as LNHDA and CDR2 as SQIVND (reference sequence). V gave up 3 bases and J gave up 2 bases, with 14 bases separating them. The CDR3 loop spans 15 amino acids. The variable domain in full, with the rest retrieved from reference TRBV19 and TRBJ2-7, is DGGITQSPKYLFRKEGQNVTLSCEQNLNHDAMYWYRQDPGQGLRLIYYSQIVNDFQKGDIAEGYSVSREKKESFPLTVTSAQKNPTAFYLCASSIEVHGAYEQYFGPGTRLTVT.

This clone was counted only a few times. The chain uses TRBV4-3 and TRBJ2-1; the D gene is possibly TRBD2 (6 bases). Germline loops: CDR1 LGHNA, CDR2 YSLEER. The V gene lost 0 bases and the J gene lost 11 bases, with 8 bases spanning the gap. CDR3 length: 12 amino acids. The CDR3 region is CASSQERGQQFF. In DNA, the CDR3 is TGCGCCAGCAGCCAAGAGCGGGGACAGCAGTTCTTC.

This clone was seen a few times. This chain joins TRBV9 and TRBJ2-1, with D tentatively TRBD2 (5 bases). The V end lost 3 bases, the J end lost 1 base, and 11 bases lay between the germline ends. Germline CDR1 and CDR2: SGDLS and YYNGEE. The CDR3 has 15 amino acids. This CDR3 reads CASSALPGSYNEQFF. The CDR3 DNA sequence: TGTGCCAGCAGCGCACTGCCGGGATCCTACAATGAGCAGTTCTTC.

The CDR3 sequence is CASTGDSGPYQPQHF. CDR3 nucleotide sequence: TGTGCCAGTACCGGGGACAGTGGACCATATCAGCCCCAGCATTTT. The chain is built from TRBV19 and TRBJ1-5; 7 nucleotides agree with TRBD1. The CDR3 is made up of 15 amino acids. Germline assignment: CDR1 LNHDA and CDR2 SQIVND (reference sequence). J was trimmed by 5 bases and V by 7 bases; bases with no gene match: 11.

This clone was counted a few times. The chain employs TRBV2 and TRBJ2-7; D might be TRBD2 (5 bases). The CDR3 runs 13 residues. CDR1 is SNHLY, CDR2 FYNNEI, per germline. V lost 3 bases and J 3 bases, leaving 9 bases between the germline ends. The CDR3 region is CASSDGVLYEQYF. As DNA, the CDR3 is TGTGCCAGCAGTGACGGGGTGCTCTACGAGCAGTACTTC.

V and J are TRBV7-2 and TRBJ2-1, with 8 bases that match TRBD2. Trimming removed 5 bases from V and 1 base from J; junction bases left unmatched: 4. The CDR3 extends over 15 amino acids. In germline, CDR1 is SGHTA, CDR2 FQGNSA. The CDR3 spells CASSIRLASYNEQFF. The CDR3 DNA reads as TGTGCCAGCAGCATTCGACTAGCGTCCTACAATGAGCAGTTCTTC.

This clone was counted only a few times. The chain's CDR3 is CASSQVTGATEAFF. The DNA for the CDR3 is TGTGCCAGCAGCCAGGTGACAGGGGCCACTGAAGCTTTCTTT. The chain combines TRBV14 with TRBJ1-1; 8 bases are a match to TRBD1. Germline CDR1 reads SGHDN; CDR2 reads FVKESK. V lost 3 bases and J lost 4; bases outside the gene matches: 4. The CDR3 length is 14 residues.

This sequence joins TRBV19 and TRBJ2-3, with 7 bases lining up with TRBD2. Per the germline V gene, CDR1 is LNHDA and CDR2 is SQIVND (reference sequence). The CDR3 covers 17 residues. Trimming took 4 bases from V and 4 from J; bases not matched to a gene: 14. CDR3 loop: CASSREGFIDLADTQYF. In DNA form, the CDR3 reads TGTGCCAGTAGTAGGGAGGGGTTCATCGATCTCGCAGATACGCAGTATTTT.

This clone has only a few counts. V usage is TRBV7-9 and J usage is TRBJ2-7, with D possibly matching TRBD1 (6 bases). Trimming took off 5 bases at V and 3 bases at J, with 14 bases between the two ends. The CDR3 has 14 amino acids. Germline CDR1 reads SEHNR; CDR2 reads FQNEAQ (reference sequence). CDR3 in DNA: TGTGCCAGCAGCCCTCAGGACAGACTCTACGAGCAGTACTTC. Its protein is CASSPQDRLYEQYF.

This clone has more than one count but fewer than ten. This rearrangement joins TRBV7-8 to TRBJ2-5; the match to TRBD2 covers 11 bases. Trimming at V came to 2 bases and at J to 5 bases, leaving 7 bases not matched to a gene. Germline CDR1 reads SGHVS; CDR2 reads FQNEAQ. This CDR3 has 16 residues. CDR3 nucleotides: TGTGCCAGCAGCTTACTAGCGGGGGGCCGTATGGAGACCCAGTACTTC. This translates into CASSLLAGGRMETQYF.

The gene calls are TRBV5-8 and TRBJ2-5, with D perhaps TRBD1 (6 bases). The CDR3 totals 15 residues. With 0 bases removed from V and 5 bases from J, the gap between germline ends came to 14 bases. Germline CDR1 reads SGHTS; CDR2 reads YDEGEE. The CDR3 region has the DNA TGTGCCAGCAGCTTGGCGTCCAGGGGTCGGGAGACCCAGTACTTC. Protein sequence: CASSLASRGRETQYF.

This clone was counted between two and nine times. V and J are TRBV4-1 and TRBJ2-3; 8 nucleotides align to TRBD1. Germline V gene sequence: CDR1 MGHRA, CDR2 YSYEKL. V lost 2 bases to trimming and J lost 7 bases; unmatched junction nucleotides: 11. The CDR3 totals 16 residues. CDR3 DNA sequence: TGCGCCAGCAGCCAACCAGACAGGGGTACCCAAAATACGCAGTATTTT. Residues: CASSQPDRGTQNTQYF.

This clone appeared a few times. The rearrangement links TRBV30 to TRBJ1-5; TRBD1 is a possible D gene (6 bases). CDR1 is GTSNPN and CDR2 is SVGIG in the germline V gene (reference sequence). Trimming removed 1 base at V and 5 bases at J, with 9 bases between. The CDR3 spans 13 residues. CDR3 residues: CAWSGRTDQPQHF. CDR3 coding DNA: TGTGCCTGGAGTGGACGGACAGATCAGCCCCAGCATTTT.

This clone was observed a few times. The chain combines TRBV4-1 with TRBJ1-2; D uncertain. CDR1 is MGHRA, CDR2 YSYEKL, per germline. There are 14 residues in the CDR3. Trimming took 8 bases from V and 8 from J, leaving 21 bases between them. The CDR3 sequence is CASRTSDLRGGYTF. The DNA for the CDR3 is TGCGCCAGCCGCACCTCGGACCTACGGGGAGGCTACACCTTC.

This chain uses TRBV5-4 with TRBJ2-2; 8 bases align to TRBD2. Germline V gene sequence: CDR1 SGHNT, CDR2 YYREEE (reference sequence). Germline trimming cut 2 bases from V and 5 bases from J; bases unmatched to any gene: 8. CDR3 length: 16 residues. CDR3 amino acids: CASSLDLAGGTGELFF. The CDR3 DNA reads as TGTGCCAGCAGCTTAGATCTAGCGGGCGGAACCGGGGAGCTGTTTTTT.

The gene calls are TRBV27 and TRBJ1-1; 7 positions agree with TRBD1. V lost 5 bases and J lost 5; bases outside the gene matches: 5. Germline CDR1 MNHEY, CDR2 SMNVEV (reference sequence). The CDR3 is 13 residues long. CDR3 coding DNA: TGTGCCAGCAGTCTAGGGGGCGAGACTGAAGCTTTCTTT. Translation gives CASSLGGETEAFF.

This clone turned up a few times. The chain uses TRBV7-9 and TRBJ1-1; 7 positions agree with TRBD1. Unmatched junction bases numbered 17, after V lost 4 bases and J lost 6 bases. The CDR3 spans 17 residues. Germline V gene sequence: CDR1 SEHNR, CDR2 FQNEAQ (reference sequence). In DNA form, the CDR3 reads TGTGCCAGCAGCTCATCGGACAGGTGGGGGGCCCTAGCTGAAGCTTTCTTT. This sequence encodes CASSSSDRWGALAEAFF.

This clone was found a few times. This chain uses TRBV19 with TRBJ1-1; D is unclear. With 3 bases removed from V and 7 bases from J, the gap between germline ends came to 18 bases. The germline CDR1 and CDR2 sequences are LNHDA and SQIVND (reference sequence). The CDR3 spans 15 residues. The CDR3 protein is CASSIQEGWVYEAFF. In nucleotides, the CDR3 is TGTGCCAGTAGTATTCAAGAGGGATGGGTTTATGAAGCTTTCTTT.

The chain employs TRBV7-9 and TRBJ1-5; D not certain. This CDR3 region has 17 residues. V was clipped by 0 bases and J by 0 bases, with 12 bases between them. Per germline, CDR1 SEHNR and CDR2 FQNEAQ (reference sequence). This CDR3 reads CASSLASGGDSNQPQHF. As DNA, the CDR3 is TGTGCCAGCAGCTTAGCATCCGGAGGAGATAGCAATCAGCCCCAGCATTTT.

There are a few counts of this clone. This chain links TRBV9 with TRBJ2-3; 9 nucleotides match TRBD2. The V gene's germline CDR1 is SGDLS and CDR2 YYNGEE. Losses at the gene ends were 0 bases for V and 4 bases for J; bases not matched to a gene: 6. This CDR3 contains 16 residues. CDR3 DNA sequence: TGTGCCAGCAGCGTAGCGGCGGGGGGGCTTGCAGATACGCAGTATTTT. It is translated as CASSVAAGGLADTQYF.